These 2 T cell receptor beta chains were all obtained from the same sample, sequenced in a study of OX40 agonist ivuxolimab in advanced cancers. Produced via immunoSEQ multiplex PCR; TCRdb's table is partial and in-frame only. The sample contains about 58,000 clones, approximately 88% of which appear only once. The source was CD4+ or CD8+ T cells sorted from blood, collected in a trial of the OX40 agonist ivuxolimab. These receptor sequences come from an adult with an advanced solid tumor such as melanoma, head and neck, liver or kidney cancer.

The chain is built from TRBV27 and TRBJ2-3, with D tentatively TRBD2 (5 bases). The V gene's germline CDR1 is MNHEY and CDR2 SMNVEV (reference sequence). V lost 5 bases to trimming and J lost 5 bases, with 11 bases between them. The CDR3 extends over 13 amino acids. The CDR3 nucleotides read TGTGCCAGCAGTCAGCGACGGGGAGATACGCAGTATTTT. Its protein is CASSQRRGDTQYF.

The chain is built from TRBV10-3 and TRBJ2-7; D is undetermined. Germline CDR1 and CDR2: ENHRY and SYGVKD. This CDR3 is built from 12 residues. V lost 3 bases, J lost 7 bases, and 10 bases lay in between. The CDR3 DNA sequence: TGTGCCATCAGTGATTACGGAGCAGAGCAGTACTTC. The encoded protein is CAISDYGAEQYF.